This entry describes one T cell receptor beta chain. The antigen it recognizes is unknown. Base-call qualities are not available, and no considerably larger clone is one nucleotide away. TCRbeta CDR3 regions were amplified from genomic DNA by means of the immunoSEQ Assay, a bias-controlled multiplex PCR. The source study handled its data this way. Nucleated cell counts per sample were estimated from amplification of reference gene primers within the assay. Sequence reads were collapsed and filtered to measure the absolute abundance of every unique TCRbeta CDR3 rearrangement. For each sample, productive Simpson clonality was calculated by taking the square root of Simpson's diversity index across productive rearrangements. TCRdb re-hosts the immuneACCESS table, in-frame sequences only. Its copies lack some clones; in the studies checked, an unresolved V gene accounts for under half of them, and the cause for the rest is not known. The DNA was the basis for D and trimming; V, J and clone size are from that table. This sample has 100,000 to 150,000 clones in its table, and around 87% of those were observed once. The biggest ten clones account for roughly 2.5% of the sample.

V trim: 6 bases; J trim: 5 bases; unmatched bases: 4. Reading the germline V gene gives CDR1 SNHLY and CDR2 FYNNEI. Reading from cysteine to phenylalanine, the CDR3 counts 13 amino acids. Of all the DNA, just the CDR3 is kept, 39 bases in frame from base 1. This specimen comes from a study of blood T cell repertoires in COVID-19 (dated by TCRdb to about 2020). Broadly, across the study: Samples from collaborators originated in the United States, Italy and Spain and spanned both the acute and convalescent phases of COVID-19. The prospective study material was composed of cDNA or gDNA derived from T cells, B-cell-depleted T cells, or PBMCs. Deeply sampled blood TCRbeta repertoires from subjects exposed to, actively infected with, or recovered from COVID-19 were included in the dataset. The repertoires were released in a freely available public database intended as a resource for research on the immune response to SARS-CoV-2. Sample metadata almost always included a de-identified subject ID, COVID-19 status, age in years and sex. Where available, HLA class I and class II types were taken from metadata supplied by the sample provider and were not determined by assay-based typing. Samples were obtained from the ongoing ImmuneRACE study (first 160 participants) and from some 1,300 subjects provided by 6 global collaborators.

The collaborating institutions used their own protocols to collect whole blood in K2EDTA tubes. For TCRbeta analysis, collaborators shipped samples as frozen whole blood, isolated PBMCs, or DNA extracted from either of those sample types. Broad study findings and their caveats: The quantity of clinical and demographic metadata differed by source and by participant and was supplied without curation.

The TCR sequence derives from a man aged 50-60 years with active COVID-19. The sample consisted of peripheral blood. In this chain, TRBV2 is recombined with TRBJ1-1; 9 junctional bases match TRBD1. The DNA sequence is given as TGTGCCAGCAGGGACAGGGGCCGAACTGAAGCTTTCTTT. It codes for CASRDRGRTEAFF.